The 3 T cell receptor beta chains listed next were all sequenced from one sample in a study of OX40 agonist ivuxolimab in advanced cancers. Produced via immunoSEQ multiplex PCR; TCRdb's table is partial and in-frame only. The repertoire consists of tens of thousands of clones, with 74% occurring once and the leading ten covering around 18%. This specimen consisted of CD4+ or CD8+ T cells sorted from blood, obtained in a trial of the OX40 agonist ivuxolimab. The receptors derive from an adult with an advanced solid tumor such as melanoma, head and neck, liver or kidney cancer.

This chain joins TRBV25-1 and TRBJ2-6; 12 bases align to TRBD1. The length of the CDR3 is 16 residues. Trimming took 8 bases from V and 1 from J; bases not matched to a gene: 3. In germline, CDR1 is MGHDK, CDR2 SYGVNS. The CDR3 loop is CASGDRGLSGANVLTF. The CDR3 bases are TGTGCCAGCGGGGACAGGGGGCTATCTGGGGCCAACGTCCTGACTTTC.

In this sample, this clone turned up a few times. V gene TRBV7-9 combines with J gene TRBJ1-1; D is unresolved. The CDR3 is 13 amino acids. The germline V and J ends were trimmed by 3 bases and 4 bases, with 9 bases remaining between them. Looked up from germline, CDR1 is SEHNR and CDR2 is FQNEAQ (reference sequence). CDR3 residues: CASSFTRGTEAFF. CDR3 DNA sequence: TGTGCCAGCAGCTTTACGCGGGGCACTGAAGCTTTCTTT.

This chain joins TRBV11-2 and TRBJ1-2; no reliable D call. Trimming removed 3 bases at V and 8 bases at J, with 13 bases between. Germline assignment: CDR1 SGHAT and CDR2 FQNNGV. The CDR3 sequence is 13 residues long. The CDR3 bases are TGTGCCAGCAGCTTTGTGAACCAAGGGGGCTACACCTTC. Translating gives CASSFVNQGGYTF.